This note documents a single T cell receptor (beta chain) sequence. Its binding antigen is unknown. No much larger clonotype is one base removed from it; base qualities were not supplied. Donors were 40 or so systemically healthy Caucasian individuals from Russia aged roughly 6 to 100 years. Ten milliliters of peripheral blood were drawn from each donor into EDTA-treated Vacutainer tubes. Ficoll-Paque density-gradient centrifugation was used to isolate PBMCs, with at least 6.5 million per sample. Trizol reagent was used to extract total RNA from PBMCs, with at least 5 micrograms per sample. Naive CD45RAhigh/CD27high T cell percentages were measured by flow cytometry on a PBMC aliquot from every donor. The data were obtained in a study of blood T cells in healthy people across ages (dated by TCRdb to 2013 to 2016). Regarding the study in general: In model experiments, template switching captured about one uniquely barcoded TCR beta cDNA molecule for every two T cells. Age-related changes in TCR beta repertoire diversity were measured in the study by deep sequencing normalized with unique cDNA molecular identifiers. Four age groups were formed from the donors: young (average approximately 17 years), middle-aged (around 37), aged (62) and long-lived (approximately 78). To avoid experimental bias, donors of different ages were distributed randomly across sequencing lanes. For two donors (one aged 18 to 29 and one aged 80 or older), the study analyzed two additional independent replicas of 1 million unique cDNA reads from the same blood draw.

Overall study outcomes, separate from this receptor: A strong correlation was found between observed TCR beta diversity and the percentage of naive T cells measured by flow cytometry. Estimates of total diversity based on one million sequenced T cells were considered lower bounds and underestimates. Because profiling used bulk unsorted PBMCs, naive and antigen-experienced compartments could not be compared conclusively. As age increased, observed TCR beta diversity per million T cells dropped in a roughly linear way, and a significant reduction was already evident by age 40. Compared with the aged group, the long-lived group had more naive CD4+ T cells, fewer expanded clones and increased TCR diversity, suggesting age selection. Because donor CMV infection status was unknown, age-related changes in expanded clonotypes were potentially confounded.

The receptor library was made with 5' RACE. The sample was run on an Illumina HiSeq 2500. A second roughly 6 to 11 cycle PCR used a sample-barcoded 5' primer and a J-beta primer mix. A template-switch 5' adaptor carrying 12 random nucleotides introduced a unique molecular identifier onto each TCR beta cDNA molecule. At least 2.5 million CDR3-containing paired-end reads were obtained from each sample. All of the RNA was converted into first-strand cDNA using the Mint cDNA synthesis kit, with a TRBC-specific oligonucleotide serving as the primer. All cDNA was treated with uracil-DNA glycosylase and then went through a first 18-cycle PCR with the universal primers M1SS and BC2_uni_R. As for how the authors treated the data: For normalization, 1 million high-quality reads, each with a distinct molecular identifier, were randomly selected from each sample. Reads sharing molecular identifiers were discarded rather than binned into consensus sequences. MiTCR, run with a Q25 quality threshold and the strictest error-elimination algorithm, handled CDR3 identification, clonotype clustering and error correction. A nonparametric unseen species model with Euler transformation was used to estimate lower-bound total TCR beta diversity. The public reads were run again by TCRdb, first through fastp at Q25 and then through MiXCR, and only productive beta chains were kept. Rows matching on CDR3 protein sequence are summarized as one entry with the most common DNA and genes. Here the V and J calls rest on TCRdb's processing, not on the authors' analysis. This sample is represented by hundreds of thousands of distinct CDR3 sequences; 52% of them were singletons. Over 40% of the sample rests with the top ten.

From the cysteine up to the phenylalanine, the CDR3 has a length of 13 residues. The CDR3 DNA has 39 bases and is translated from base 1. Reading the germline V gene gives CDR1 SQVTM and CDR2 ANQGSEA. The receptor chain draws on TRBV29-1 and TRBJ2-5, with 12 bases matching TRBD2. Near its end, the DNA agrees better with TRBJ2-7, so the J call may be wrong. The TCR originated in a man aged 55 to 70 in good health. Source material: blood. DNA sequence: TGCAGCGTTAAAGGACTAGCGGGGTACGAGCAGTACTTC. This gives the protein CSVKGLAGYEQYF.